The T cell receptor (beta chain) described here comes from a study of T cell repertoires in cytomegalovirus infection. Study details: Matching HLA type, along with CMV infection, was indicated by public TCR beta signatures. General observations from the study: HLA-C-restricted CMV clonotypes gave the most frequent clonotype in two of eight donors. Cumulative frequency of public TCR beta families picked out carriers of CMV plus the relevant HLA.

Each CDR3 protein is one row after TCRdb ran MiXCR on the reads. The sample contains around 440,000 distinct CDR3 sequences, around 11% of which appear only once. This clonotype showed up just a few times. Its matching antigen is unknown. The material sequenced was PBMCs. The sequence was collected from a human donor in good health (CMV status not recorded). Some clones in this sample may be carry-over from other donors' samples.

This chain's CDR3 is CASSLAGRGGNTIYF. The CDR3 region has the DNA TGTGCCAGCAGTTTAGCGGGCAGGGGGGGAAACACCATATATTTT. The chain links TRBV28 to TRBJ1-3; 7 bases align to TRBD1. Trimming cost V 2 bases and J 4 bases; bases outside gene matches: 5. CDR1 and CDR2 (germline): MDHEN, SYDVKM. This CDR3 spans 15 amino acids.